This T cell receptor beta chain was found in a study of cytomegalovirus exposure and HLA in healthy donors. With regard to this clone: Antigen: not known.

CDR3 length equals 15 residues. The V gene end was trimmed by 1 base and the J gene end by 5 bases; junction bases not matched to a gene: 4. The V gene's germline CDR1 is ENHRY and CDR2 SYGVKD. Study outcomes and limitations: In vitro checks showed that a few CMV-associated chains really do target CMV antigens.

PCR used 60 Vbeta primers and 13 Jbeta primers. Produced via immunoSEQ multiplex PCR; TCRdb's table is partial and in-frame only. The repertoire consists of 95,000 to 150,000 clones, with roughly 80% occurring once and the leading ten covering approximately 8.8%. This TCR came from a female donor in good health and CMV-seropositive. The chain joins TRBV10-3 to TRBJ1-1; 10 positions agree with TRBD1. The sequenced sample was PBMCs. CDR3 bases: TGTGCCATCAGTGAGTTTGGACAGGGGGGAACTGAAGCTTTCTTT. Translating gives CAISEFGQGGTEAFF.